The rows below give T cell receptor beta chains drawn from one sample of a study of human T cells and chemical hapten exposure. TCRdb independently ran MiXCR on the RACE reads; one entry per CDR3 protein. There are tens of thousands of distinct CDR3 sequences in the sample; approximately 4.5% occur only once, and roughly 1.6% lies in the top ten. The sample was whole blood. The receptors stem from a female donor in good health. Some clones in this sample may be carry-over from other donors' samples. Each CDR3 is given with its conserved first and last residue. D genes are given only for firm matches. Where a row states a size, it is once, few, many or the class of an expanded clone; other rows omit it.

j_call v_call d_call clone_size cdr3_nt cdr3_aa
TRBJ1-6 TRBV6-5 NA many TGTGCCAGCAGCGAGACAGGTTTCGACAATTCACCCCTCCACTTT CASSETGFDNSPLHF
TRBJ2-3 TRBV5-4 TRBD2 few TGTGCCAGCAGCCCCCCGGGGGTAGCGGGGTTGGAAACGCAGTATTTT CASSPPGVAGLETQYF
TRBJ2-1 TRBV12-3/TRBV12-4 NA many TGTGCCAGCAGTTTAATCCTACGGGAGCAGTTCTTC CASSLILREQFF
TRBJ2-2 TRBV6-6 NA many TGTGCCAGCAGTTCTTACAGCGCCGGGGAGCTGTTTTTT CASSSYSAGELFF
TRBJ2-7 TRBV7-9 TRBD2 many TGTGCCAGCAGCTTATTTGGACTAGACTCTCTCGAGCAGTACTTC CASSLFGLDSLEQYF
TRBJ1-5 TRBV25-1 NA many TGTGCCAGCAGTGATCGGAGGGGCAGGGCCCAGCATTTT CASSDRRGRAQHF
TRBJ2-3 TRBV3-1 TRBD2 many TGTGCCAGCAGCCACCGGACTAGCGGGACCACAGATACGCAGTATTTT CASSHRTSGTTDTQYF
TRBJ1-1 TRBV9 TRBD1 many TGTGCCAGCAGCGTAGGAGGGAGGGGGACAGGTCGGAACACTGAAGCTTTCTTT CASSVGGRGTGRNTEAFF
TRBJ2-7 TRBV12-3/TRBV12-4 NA many TGTGCCAGCAGTTTTGTCTCTTTCTACGAGCAGTACTTC CASSFVSFYEQYF
TRBJ1-2 TRBV5-1 NA NA TGCGCCAGCGGACATGCACGGAACTATGGCTACACCTTC CASGHARNYGYTF
TRBJ1-1 TRBV7-6 NA NA TGTGCCAGCAGAGAACAGATGAACACTGAAGCTTTCTTT CASREQMNTEAFF
TRBJ2-7 TRBV2 NA many TGTGCCAGCAGTCTGGAGCGGATCTACGAGCAGTACTTC CASSLERIYEQYF
TRBJ1-5 TRBV12-3/TRBV12-4 TRBD1 NA TGTGCCAGCAGCCTGGGACAGTTGAGCAATCAGCCCCAGCATTTT CASSLGQLSNQPQHF
TRBJ2-4 TRBV18 NA many TGTGCCAGCTCACCAGAGACTATAGCCAAAAACATTCAGTACTTC CASSPETIAKNIQYF
TRBJ2-3 TRBV6-2/TRBV6-3 TRBD2 many TGTGCCAGCAGTTACTCCGGGACTAGGGGCCCAGATACGCAGTATTTT CASSYSGTRGPDTQYF
TRBJ2-3 TRBV7-2 NA NA TGTGCCAGCAGCTTAGTTCCCCAGAACGTCTGGGATACGCAGTATTTT CASSLVPQNVWDTQYF
TRBJ1-1 TRBV25-1 NA many TGTGCCAGCAGTGTGAGGGGCAGAAACACTGAAGCTTTCTTT CASSVRGRNTEAFF
TRBJ1-4 TRBV7-9 TRBD1 many TGTGCCAGCAGCAAAAATCAGGGGGGAAAACTGTTTTTT CASSKNQGGKLFF
TRBJ2-4 TRBV6-2/TRBV6-3 NA few TGTGCCAGCAGTCCCAGGGGACTAGCCAAAAACATTCAGTACTTC CASSPRGLAKNIQYF
TRBJ2-3 TRBV20-1 TRBD2 many TGCAGTGCTAATAGCGGGGGACACACAGATACGCAGTATTTT CSANSGGHTDTQYF
TRBJ2-2 TRBV4-2 TRBD2 many TGTGCCAGCAGCCCCCGGACTAGCGGGGGGTCCGGGGAGCTGTTTTTT CASSPRTSGGSGELFF
TRBJ2-3 TRBV4-2 NA many TGTGCCAGCAGCCAAGCTGGGGGAGATACGCAGTATTTT CASSQAGGDTQYF
TRBJ1-2 TRBV12-3/TRBV12-4 NA many TGTGCCAGCAGCCACAGGACAGAGAACTATGGCTACACCTTC CASSHRTENYGYTF
TRBJ1-1 TRBV28 NA many TGTGCCAGCAGTCCGGGGCGTAGAGCTTTCTTT CASSPGRRAFF